What follows is one T cell receptor (beta chain) and its context. Its target is unknown. These data belong to a study of T cell responses to AZD1222 COVID-19 vaccine. Here immunoSEQ multiplex PCR was the method, and the copy in TCRdb shows in-frame clones only, minus some. The sample holds more than 100,000 clones, approximately 93% seen once. J gave up 4 bases and V 0 bases, and 6 bases lay outside the gene matches. Germline assignment: CDR1 SGDLS and CDR2 YYNGEE. CDR3 size: 15 residues. Study outcomes and limitations: After the peak T cell response, and only then, were repertoires sampled. Regions 160-218 and 743-854 dominated among vaccine-associated CD4 TCRs spanning spike. Baseline serology detected seropositivity in only a handful of AZD1222 recipients. White British donors predominated, females outnumbered males, and clonal diversity was possibly underestimated.

The starting material was peripheral blood, obtained on day 0 of AZD1222 vaccination. The sequence came from an adult in good health. J is TRBJ2-5 and V is TRBV9, with TRBD2 identical over 7 bases. CDR3 protein: CASSVAGGIRETQYF. The CDR3 bases are TGTGCCAGCAGCGTAGCGGGGGGTATCCGAGAGACCCAGTACTTC.